A selection of T cell receptor beta chains follows, all from one sample in a study of cytomegalovirus exposure and HLA in healthy donors. Using immunoSEQ multiplex PCR, the repertoire was profiled, and TCRdb retains in-frame clones only, with some absent. The sample lists about 260,000 clones; about four fifths were seen once. What was sequenced was PBMCs. The receptors stem from a woman between 40 and 50 years old in good health and CMV-seropositive. Each CDR3 is given with its conserved first and last residue. The D gene is left open where the match is weak. The size of a clone is reported for some rows only, either as once, few or many, or as a class for expanded clones.

D gene,V gene,J gene,clone size,CDR3 protein,CDR3 DNA
-,TRBV7-8,TRBJ2-1,few,CASSFLDHNEQFF,TGTGCCAGCAGCTTTTTAGATCACAATGAGCAGTTCTTC
TRBD1,TRBV6-5,TRBJ2-7,few,CASFPSPGQYYEQYF,TGTGCCAGCTTCCCAAGCCCGGGACAGTACTACGAGCAGTACTTC
TRBD2,TRBV6-5,TRBJ2-1,-,CASRASGRYEQFF,TGTGCCAGCCGGGCTAGCGGGAGGTATGAGCAGTTCTTC
-,TRBV18,TRBJ2-7,-,CASSPLNYEQYF,TGTGCCAGCTCACCACTAAACTACGAGCAGTACTTC
TRBD2,TRBV27,TRBJ2-7,-,CASSSGLFYEQYF,TGTGCCAGCAGTTCGGGACTATTCTACGAGCAGTACTTC
TRBD2,TRBV5-1,TRBJ2-7,once,CASSSPSGRVYF,TGCGCCAGCAGCTCCCCTAGCGGGAGAGTGTACTTC
TRBD1,TRBV5-1,TRBJ1-4,-,CASSVPGQGFNEKLFF,TGCGCCAGCAGCGTTCCGGGACAGGGCTTTAATGAAAAACTGTTTTTT
TRBD2,TRBV4-3,TRBJ2-3,-,CASSPLTSGTDTQYF,TGCGCCAGCAGCCCCCTGACTAGCGGCACAGATACGCAGTATTTT
-,TRBV7-9,TRBJ1-1,-,CASSLDRENTEAFF,TGTGCCAGCAGCTTAGACAGGGAGAACACTGAAGCTTTCTTT
-,TRBV28,TRBJ1-2,once,CASSPDKGWGYGYTF,TGTGCCAGCAGCCCGGACAAGGGTTGGGGCTATGGCTACACCTTC
-,TRBV18,TRBJ1-5,-,CASSASGEDQPQHF,TGTGCCAGCTCAGCATCGGGGGAGGATCAGCCCCAGCATTTT
TRBD2,TRBV7-9,TRBJ2-3,-,CASSGRGLATDTQYF,TGTGCCAGCAGCGGCAGGGGACTAGCTACAGATACGCAGTATTTT
-,TRBV28,TRBJ1-2,-,CASSFQGENYGYTF,TGTGCCAGCAGTTTTCAGGGCGAGAACTATGGCTACACCTTC
-,TRBV7-3,TRBJ2-3,once,CASSLGGTYTDTQYF,TGTGCCAGCAGCTTAGGCGGAACCTACACAGATACGCAGTATTTT
-,TRBV7-9,TRBJ2-3,-,CASSPQGSSTDTQYF,TGTGCCAGCAGCCCACAGGGCTCTAGCACAGATACGCAGTATTTT
-,TRBV7-7,TRBJ2-2,few,CASSQADSNTGELFF,TGTGCCAGCAGCCAAGCCGACAGTAACACCGGGGAGCTGTTTTTT
TRBD1,TRBV5-1,TRBJ2-1,-,CASSSIPGQEHYNEQFF,TGCGCCAGCAGCTCGATACCGGGACAGGAACACTACAATGAGCAGTTCTTC
TRBD1,TRBV30,TRBJ2-7,-,CAWSEGASYEQYF,TGTGCCTGGAGTGAGGGGGCCTCCTACGAGCAGTACTTC
TRBD1,TRBV7-9,TRBJ2-7,-,CASSSIGQVKSSYEQYF,TGTGCCAGCAGCTCAATAGGACAGGTTAAGAGCTCCTACGAGCAGTACTTC
-,TRBV6-1,TRBJ1-5,-,CASSDPMKGGNQPQHF,TGTGCCAGCAGTGACCCGATGAAAGGAGGCAATCAGCCCCAGCATTTT
-,TRBV30,TRBJ1-4,-,CAWGTIGEATNEKLFF,TGTGCCTGGGGGACTATCGGCGAGGCAACTAATGAAAAACTGTTTTTT
-,TRBV6-6,TRBJ1-5,once,CASGTRAFGGNQPQHF,TGTGCCAGCGGAACGAGGGCCTTTGGGGGCAATCAGCCCCAGCATTTT
-,TRBV12-5,TRBJ1-1,-,CASGYGTPEAFF,TGTGCTAGTGGTTACGGGACACCCGAGGCTTTCTTT
-,TRBV10-3,TRBJ1-1,-,CAISVSAFTEAFF,TGTGCCATCAGTGTGTCGGCCTTCACTGAAGCTTTCTTT
-,TRBV28,TRBJ1-2,-,CASSLGYRIYGYTF,TGTGCCAGCAGTTTGGGCTATAGGATATATGGCTACACCTTC
-,TRBV19,TRBJ1-6,-,CASSHNNNSPLHF,TGTGCCAGTAGTCACAATAATAATTCACCCCTCCACTTT
TRBD1,TRBV30,TRBJ2-7,once,CAWTSGQGAYEQYF,TGTGCCTGGACTTCAGGACAGGGAGCCTACGAGCAGTACTTC
-,TRBV2,TRBJ2-3,-,CASSRLGVEAADTQYF,TGTGCCAGCAGCCGGCTGGGCGTGGAGGCAGCAGATACGCAGTATTTT
TRBD1,TRBV23-1,TRBJ1-1,-,CASSPGTAAPNTEAFF,TGCGCCAGCAGCCCCGGGACAGCGGCGCCGAACACTGAAGCTTTCTTT
TRBD2,TRBV5-1,TRBJ2-2,-,CASSARAGGAAGELFF,TGCGCCAGCAGCGCACGAGCGGGAGGGGCAGCCGGGGAGCTGTTTTTT
TRBD1,TRBV27,TRBJ2-2,once,CASRVTGGAGELFF,TGTGCCAGCAGGGTGACAGGGGGGGCCGGGGAGCTGTTTTTT
-,TRBV7-9,TRBJ1-1,-,CASSFHRDAFTEAFF,TGTGCCAGCAGCTTTCACAGGGACGCCTTCACTGAAGCTTTCTTT
TRBD1,TRBV6-1,TRBJ1-1,-,CASSGDRVHTEAFF,TGTGCCAGCAGTGGGGACAGGGTCCACACTGAAGCTTTCTTT
TRBD1,TRBV19,TRBJ1-4,-,CASTSQGALGEKLFF,TGTGCCAGTACCTCCCAGGGGGCTCTGGGAGAAAAACTGTTTTTT
TRBD2,TRBV10-3,TRBJ2-1,-,CAISEDQRERSGQFF,TGTGCCATCAGTGAAGATCAGCGGGAGAGGTCGGGGCAGTTCTTC
-,TRBV6-5,TRBJ2-7,-,CASSYVGSSYEQYF,TGTGCCAGCAGTTATGTGGGGAGCTCCTACGAGCAGTACTTC
TRBD2,TRBV11-3,TRBJ2-1,-,CASSSGGWTSGKSYNEQFF,TGTGCCAGCAGCTCCGGAGGTTGGACTAGCGGGAAATCCTACAATGAGCAGTTCTTC
-,TRBV27,TRBJ2-2,-,CASSFGLAPKGELFF,TGTGCCAGCAGTTTCGGTCTAGCTCCAAAGGGGGAGCTGTTTTTT
TRBD2,TRBV11-3,TRBJ2-6,-,CASSLASGRTGANVLTF,TGTGCCAGCAGCTTAGCTAGCGGGAGGACTGGGGCCAACGTCCTGACTTTC
TRBD1,TRBV18,TRBJ1-2,-,CASSPGQIYGYTF,TGTGCCAGCTCACCGGGACAGATCTATGGCTACACCTTC
TRBD1,TRBV6-5,TRBJ1-3,few,CASSSKQGAGGNTIYF,TGTGCCAGCAGTTCCAAACAGGGGGCGGGTGGAAACACCATATATTTT
-,TRBV11-3,TRBJ2-1,few,CASRPSDSSYNEQFF,TGTGCCAGCAGACCCTCCGATAGCTCCTACAATGAGCAGTTCTTC
TRBD1,TRBV29-1,TRBJ2-5,-,CSAAGTEGTQYF,TGCAGCGCCGCAGGGACAGAAGGGACCCAGTACTTC
TRBD2,TRBV11-3,TRBJ2-1,-,CASSSRAAGAYNEQFF,TGTGCCAGCAGCTCCCGGGCAGCGGGGGCCTACAATGAGCAGTTCTTC
-,TRBV9,TRBJ1-2,-,CASSAPGGGYTF,TGTGCCAGCAGCGCCCCCGGAGGGGGCTACACCTTC
-,TRBV5-6,TRBJ2-5,-,CASSVVPRETQYF,TGTGCCAGCAGCGTTGTCCCTAGGGAGACCCAGTACTTC
TRBD1,TRBV7-3,TRBJ1-2,-,CASSFRDRLGYTF,TGTGCCAGCAGCTTCCGGGACAGGTTAGGCTACACCTTC
TRBD2,TRBV19,TRBJ2-2,-,CASSGLAVNTGELFF,TGTGCCAGTAGCGGTCTAGCGGTGAACACCGGGGAGCTGTTTTTT
TRBD2,TRBV6-1,TRBJ2-3,-,CASSALAVTDTQYF,TGTGCCAGCAGTGCACTAGCGGTCACAGATACGCAGTATTTT
TRBD2,TRBV7-9,TRBJ2-3,once,CASSLARGGGRTDTQYF,TGTGCCAGCAGCTTAGCTCGTGGGGGGGGTCGCACAGATACGCAGTATTTT
TRBD1,TRBV19,TRBJ1-1,-,CAVGDSSLNTEAFF,TGTGCCGTCGGGGACAGTAGCCTGAACACTGAAGCTTTCTTT
-,TRBV5-1,TRBJ1-6,-,CASSREADISPLHF,TGCGCCAGCAGCAGGGAGGCGGATATTTCACCCCTCCACTTT
-,TRBV10-1,TRBJ2-7,-,CASSENTHYEQYF,TGCGCCAGCAGTGAGAACACCCACTACGAGCAGTACTTC
-,TRBV30,TRBJ1-1,-,CAWRVGGNTEAFF,TGTGCCTGGAGAGTAGGGGGGAACACTGAAGCTTTCTTT
TRBD2,TRBV4-3,TRBJ2-7,-,CASSHSGRAVDEQYF,TGCGCCAGCAGCCACTCGGGGAGGGCCGTCGACGAGCAGTACTTC